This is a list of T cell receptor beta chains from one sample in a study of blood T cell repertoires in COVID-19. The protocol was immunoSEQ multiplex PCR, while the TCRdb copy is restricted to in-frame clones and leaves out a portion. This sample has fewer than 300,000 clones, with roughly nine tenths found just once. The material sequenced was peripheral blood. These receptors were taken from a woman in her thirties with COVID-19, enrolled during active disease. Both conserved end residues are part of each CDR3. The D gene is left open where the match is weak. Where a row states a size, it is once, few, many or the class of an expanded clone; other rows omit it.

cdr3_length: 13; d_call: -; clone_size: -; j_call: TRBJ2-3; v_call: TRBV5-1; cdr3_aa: CATSLQYTDTQYF; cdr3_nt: TGCGCCACATCCCTTCAGTACACAGATACGCAGTATTTT
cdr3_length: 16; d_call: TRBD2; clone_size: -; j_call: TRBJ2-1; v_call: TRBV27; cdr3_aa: CASSLLAGGRYNEQFF; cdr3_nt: TGTGCCAGCAGTTTACTAGCGGGAGGTCGTTACAATGAGCAGTTCTTC
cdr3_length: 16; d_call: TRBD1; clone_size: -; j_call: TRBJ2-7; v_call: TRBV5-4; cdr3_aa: CASSSGGDRVQYEQYF; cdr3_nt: TGTGCCAGCAGCAGTGGCGGGGACAGGGTTCAGTACGAGCAGTACTTC
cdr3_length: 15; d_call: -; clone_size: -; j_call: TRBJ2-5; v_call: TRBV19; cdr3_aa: CASSKTTVYQETQYF; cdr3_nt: TGTGCCAGTAGTAAAACGACAGTTTACCAAGAGACCCAGTACTTC
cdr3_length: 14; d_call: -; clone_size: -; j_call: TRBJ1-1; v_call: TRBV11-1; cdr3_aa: CASSFGLRNTEAFF; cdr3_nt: TGTGCCAGCAGCTTTGGACTACGAAACACTGAAGCTTTCTTT
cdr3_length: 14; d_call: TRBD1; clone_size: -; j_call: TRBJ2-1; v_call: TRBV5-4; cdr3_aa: CASSSTGGIDEQFF; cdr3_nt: TGTGCCAGCAGCTCGACAGGGGGCATCGATGAGCAGTTCTTC
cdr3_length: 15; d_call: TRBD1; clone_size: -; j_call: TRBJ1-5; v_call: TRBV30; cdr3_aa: CAWKGQGTLNQPQHF; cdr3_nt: TGTGCCTGGAAGGGACAGGGGACCTTAAATCAGCCCCAGCATTTT
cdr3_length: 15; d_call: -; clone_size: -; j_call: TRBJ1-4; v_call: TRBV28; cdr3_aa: CASSLQVQGGEKLFF; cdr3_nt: TGTGCCAGCAGTTTACAGGTACAGGGAGGGGAAAAACTGTTTTTT
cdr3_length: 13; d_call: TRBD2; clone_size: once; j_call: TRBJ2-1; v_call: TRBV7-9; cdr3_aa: CASSDSGSFEQFF; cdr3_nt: TGTGCCAGCAGCGACAGCGGGAGCTTTGAGCAGTTCTTC
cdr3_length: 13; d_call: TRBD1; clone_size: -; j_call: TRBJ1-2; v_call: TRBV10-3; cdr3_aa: CAISPDRVYSYTF; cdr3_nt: TGTGCCATCAGTCCGGACAGGGTCTATAGCTACACCTTC
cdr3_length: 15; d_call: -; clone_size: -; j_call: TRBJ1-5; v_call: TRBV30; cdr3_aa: CAWSTTVAGNQPQHF; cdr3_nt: TGTGCCTGGAGTACTACGGTGGCGGGCAATCAGCCCCAGCATTTT
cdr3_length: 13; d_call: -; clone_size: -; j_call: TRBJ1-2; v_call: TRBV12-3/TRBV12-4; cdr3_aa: CASSLGANYGYTF; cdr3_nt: TGTGCCAGCAGTTTAGGGGCGAACTATGGCTACACCTTC
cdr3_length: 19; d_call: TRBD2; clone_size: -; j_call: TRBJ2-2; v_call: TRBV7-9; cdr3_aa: CASSSLVTSGRRGTGELFF; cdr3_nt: TGTGCCAGCAGCTCCCTCGTGACTAGCGGGAGGAGAGGCACCGGGGAGCTGTTTTTT
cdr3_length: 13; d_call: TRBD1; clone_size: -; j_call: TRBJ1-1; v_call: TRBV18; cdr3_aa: CASSQGANTEAFF; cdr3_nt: TGTGCCAGCTCACAGGGGGCGAACACTGAAGCTTTCTTT
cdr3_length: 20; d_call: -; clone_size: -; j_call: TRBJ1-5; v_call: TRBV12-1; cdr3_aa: CASSCPLGTGGLYSNQPQHF; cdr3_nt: TGTGCCAGCAGCTGCCCCTTGGGGACAGGGGGCCTTTATAGCAATCAGCCCCAGCATTTT
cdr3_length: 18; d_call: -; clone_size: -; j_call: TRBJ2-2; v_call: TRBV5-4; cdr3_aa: CASSLAMGGDLNTGELFF; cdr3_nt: TGTGCCAGCAGCTTGGCCATGGGCGGGGACCTCAACACCGGGGAGCTGTTTTTT
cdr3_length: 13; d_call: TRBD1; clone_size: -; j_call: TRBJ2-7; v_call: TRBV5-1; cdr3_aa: CASSLLTGAEQYF; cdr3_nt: TGCGCCAGCAGCCTCTTGACAGGGGCCGAGCAGTACTTC
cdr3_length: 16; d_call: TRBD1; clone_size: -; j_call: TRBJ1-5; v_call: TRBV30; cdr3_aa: CAWSVWGQGINQPQHF; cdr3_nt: TGTGCCTGGAGTGTATGGGGACAGGGAATCAATCAGCCCCAGCATTTT
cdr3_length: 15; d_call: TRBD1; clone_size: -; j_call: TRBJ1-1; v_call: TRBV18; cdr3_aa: CASSPQGQKNTEAFF; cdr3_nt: TGTGCCAGCTCACCCCAGGGACAGAAGAACACTGAAGCTTTCTTT
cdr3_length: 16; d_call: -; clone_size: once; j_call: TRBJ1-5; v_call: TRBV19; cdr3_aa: CASSIGAREGNQPQHF; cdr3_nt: TGTGCCAGTAGTATAGGCGCCAGGGAAGGGAATCAGCCCCAGCATTTT
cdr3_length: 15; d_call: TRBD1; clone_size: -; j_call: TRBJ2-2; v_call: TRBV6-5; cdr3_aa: CASSLLQGMGGELFF; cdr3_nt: TGTGCCAGCAGCCTTCTACAGGGGATGGGCGGGGAGCTGTTTTTT
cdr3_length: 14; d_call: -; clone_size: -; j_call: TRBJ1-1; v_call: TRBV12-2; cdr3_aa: CASRLYWRNTEAFF; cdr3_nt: TGTGCAAGTCGCTTATACTGGAGGAACACTGAAGCTTTCTTT
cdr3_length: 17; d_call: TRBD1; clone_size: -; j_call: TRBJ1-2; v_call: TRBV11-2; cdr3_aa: CASSLVGGQGAGYGYTF; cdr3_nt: TGTGCCAGCAGCTTAGTAGGTGGACAGGGGGCAGGTTATGGCTACACCTTC
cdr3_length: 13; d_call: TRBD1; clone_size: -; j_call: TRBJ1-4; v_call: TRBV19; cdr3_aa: CASSADRNEKLFF; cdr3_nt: TGTGCCAGTAGTGCGGACAGGAATGAAAAACTGTTTTTT
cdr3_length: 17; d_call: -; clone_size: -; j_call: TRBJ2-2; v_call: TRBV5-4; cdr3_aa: CASSLFGLAKNTGELFF; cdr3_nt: TGTGCCAGCAGCTTGTTCGGCCTAGCGAAGAACACCGGGGAGCTGTTTTTT
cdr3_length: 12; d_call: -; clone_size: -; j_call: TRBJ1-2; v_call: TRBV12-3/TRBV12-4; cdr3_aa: CAIKGQSHGYTF; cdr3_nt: TGTGCCATAAAAGGACAGAGCCATGGCTACACCTTC
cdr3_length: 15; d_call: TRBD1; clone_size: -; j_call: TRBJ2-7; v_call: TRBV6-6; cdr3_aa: CASRKPGQGIYEQYF; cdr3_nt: TGTGCCAGCAGGAAACCGGGACAGGGGATCTACGAGCAGTACTTC
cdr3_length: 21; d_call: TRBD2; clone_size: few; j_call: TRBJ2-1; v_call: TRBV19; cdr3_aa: CASSIEGHGLAGGPAYNEQFF; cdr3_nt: TGTGCCAGTAGTATAGAGGGACATGGACTAGCGGGAGGGCCGGCCTACAATGAGCAGTTCTTC
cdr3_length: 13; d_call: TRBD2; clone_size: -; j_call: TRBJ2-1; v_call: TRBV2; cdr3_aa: CASSATGRARLFF; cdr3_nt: TGTGCCAGCAGTGCAACCGGGAGGGCCAGGCTGTTCTTC
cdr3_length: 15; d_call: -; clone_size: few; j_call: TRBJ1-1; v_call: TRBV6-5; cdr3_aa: CASSREQGGNTEAFF; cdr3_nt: TGTGCCAGCAGTAGGGAACAGGGTGGTAACACTGAAGCTTTCTTT
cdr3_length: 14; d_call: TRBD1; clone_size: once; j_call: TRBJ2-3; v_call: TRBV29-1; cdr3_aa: CSVPGQGVTDTQYF; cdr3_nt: TGCAGCGTACCGGGACAGGGTGTTACAGATACGCAGTATTTT
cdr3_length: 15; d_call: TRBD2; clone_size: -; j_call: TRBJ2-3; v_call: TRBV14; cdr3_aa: CASSLQGLGADTQYF; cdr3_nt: TGTGCCAGCAGCCTTCAAGGACTAGGTGCAGATACGCAGTATTTT
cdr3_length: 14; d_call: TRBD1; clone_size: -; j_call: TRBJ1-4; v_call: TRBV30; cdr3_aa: CACLDRALNEKLFF; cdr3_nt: TGTGCCTGTTTGGACAGGGCCCTTAATGAAAAACTGTTTTTT